The present TCR beta chain was sequenced within a study of regulatory T cells in long-lasting Graves disease. Sequencing libraries for TCR beta were prepared with iRepertoire HTBI primers and Arm-PCR of CDR3 regions. TCRdb recomputed calls from the multiplex PCR reads with MiXCR, one row per CDR3 protein. The top ten clones hold roughly an eighth of a sample with about 500,000 distinct CDR3 sequences, around 16% of them seen once. The CDR3 has 19 amino acids. V was clipped by 3 bases and J by 6 bases, with 30 bases between them. The germline V gene encodes CDR1 MNHEY and CDR2 SMNVEV (reference sequence). The sample's time point: newly diagnosed GD, antithyroid drugs for less than 3 months. PBMCs provided the RNA from which the TCR library was made. Ten or more counts support this clonotype. The same data also went into a second study, on T cells in Graves' hyperthyroidism and ophthalmopathy.

The chain uses TRBV27 and TRBJ2-7; D tentatively fits TRBD1 or TRBD2 (5 bases each). The receptor was isolated from a middle-aged man with Graves disease. The sequences come from peripheral blood mononuclear cells (PBMCs), collected at new diagnosis, from a patient treated with antithyroid drugs. The DNA of the CDR3 is TGTGCCAGCAGTTTTATCTTCAGGGACCTCGCCCCCGCTAGGTGCGAGCAGTACTTC. This gives the protein CASSFIFRDLAPARCEQYF.